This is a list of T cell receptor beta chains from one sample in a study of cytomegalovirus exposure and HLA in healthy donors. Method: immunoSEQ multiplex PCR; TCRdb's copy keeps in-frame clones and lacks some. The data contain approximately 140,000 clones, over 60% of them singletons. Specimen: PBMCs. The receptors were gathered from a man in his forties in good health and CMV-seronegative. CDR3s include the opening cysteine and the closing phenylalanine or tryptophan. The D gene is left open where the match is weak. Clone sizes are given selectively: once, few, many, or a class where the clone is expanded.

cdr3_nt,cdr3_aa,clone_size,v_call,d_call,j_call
TGTGCCAGCAGCTTAGAAGGGACTAGCGGGAGCCACGAGCAGTACTTC,CASSLEGTSGSHEQYF,NA,TRBV7-2,TRBD2,TRBJ2-7
TGTGCCAGCAGCCCGCGACTAGCTTCAGCAGATACGCAGTATTTT,CASSPRLASADTQYF,NA,TRBV4-2,TRBD2,TRBJ2-3
TGTGCCAGCAGTGAAGGAGCGGGGCAGTATCAGGAGCAGTACTTC,CASSEGAGQYQEQYF,NA,TRBV6-1,TRBD2,TRBJ2-7
TGTGCCAGCAGCTCTGACAGGGTGCACGGGGATACGCAGTATTTT,CASSSDRVHGDTQYF,NA,TRBV4-2,TRBD1,TRBJ2-3
TGTGCCTGGAGTGTAGACAGGGGCTACGAGCAGTACTTC,CAWSVDRGYEQYF,once,TRBV30,TRBD1,TRBJ2-7
TGTGCTCGGAGTGGAACAGGGGCGGGCGAGCAGTACTTC,CARSGTGAGEQYF,once,TRBV30,TRBD1,TRBJ2-7
TGTGCCAGCAGTTCTCCGGCGGGAAGAGGATTCTTC,CASSSPAGRGFF,NA,TRBV6-5,NA,TRBJ2-1
TGTGCCAGCAGCTTAACTAGCGGGGGCTTAGGCAACACCGGGGAGCTGTTTTTT,CASSLTSGGLGNTGELFF,NA,TRBV7-9,TRBD2,TRBJ2-2
TGTGCCAGCAGGTCCGGGACTAGGTACTACGAGCAGTACTTC,CASRSGTRYYEQYF,NA,TRBV28,TRBD2,TRBJ2-7
TGTGCCAGTACTGAGTATAGCTCTGGGGCCAACGTCCTGACTTTC,CASTEYSSGANVLTF,NA,TRBV19,NA,TRBJ2-6
TGTGCCAGCAGTTACGCGCGGCGGAGGGATGAGCAGTTCTTC,CASSYARRRDEQFF,NA,TRBV6-5,NA,TRBJ2-1
TGTGCCAGCAGCGCCGGCGACAGAACTAGCTTAGCGTTCTTC,CASSAGDRTSLAFF,NA,TRBV6-1,NA,TRBJ2-1
TGTGCCAGCAGTTACGGGACAGGGGATAACTATGGCTACACCTTC,CASSYGTGDNYGYTF,NA,TRBV6-6,TRBD1,TRBJ1-2
TGCGCCAGCAGCCAAGACGGAAAGGGGGGGAATTCACCCCTCCACTTT,CASSQDGKGGNSPLHF,NA,TRBV4-1,NA,TRBJ1-6
TGTGCCAGCAGTTTCTCGCAGGGAAGGAGCTATGGCTACACCTTC,CASSFSQGRSYGYTF,NA,TRBV28,NA,TRBJ1-2
TGCGCCAGCAGCTCCGGACAGACCTACAATGAGCAGTTCTTC,CASSSGQTYNEQFF,NA,TRBV5-1,NA,TRBJ2-1
TGTGCCAGCAGCTTAACTAATCGAGAGCAGTTCTTC,CASSLTNREQFF,NA,TRBV7-9,NA,TRBJ2-1
TGTGCCAGTAGTGAACGCATAGGACAGGCGTTGAACACTGAAGCTTTCTTT,CASSERIGQALNTEAFF,NA,TRBV19,TRBD1,TRBJ1-1
TGTGCCAGCGGCGGGGGGGGAGGAGAGACCCAGTACTTC,CASGGGGGETQYF,NA,TRBV5-6,TRBD2,TRBJ2-5
TGCGCCAGCAGCTTGGAGCGGGGGCCTGGAAACACCATATATTTT,CASSLERGPGNTIYF,few,TRBV5-1,NA,TRBJ1-3
TGTGCCAGAAGCTTGGGGCAGGGAGAGACCCAGTACTTC,CARSLGQGETQYF,NA,TRBV5-3,NA,TRBJ2-5
TGTGCCAGCAAGGGTTACGAGGGAGAAGAGACCCAGTACTTC,CASKGYEGEETQYF,NA,TRBV2,NA,TRBJ2-5
TGTGCCAGCAGAGAAAGGTGGACAGGAGCAACTAATGAAAAACTGTTTTTT,CASRERWTGATNEKLFF,once,TRBV2,TRBD1,TRBJ1-4
TGTGCCACCAAAGCGGTTTTCTCCTACGAGCAGTACTTC,CATKAVFSYEQYF,NA,TRBV27,NA,TRBJ2-7
TGTGCCAGCAGCTCAGGACAGGGTGCCTACGAGCAGTACTTC,CASSSGQGAYEQYF,NA,TRBV13,TRBD1,TRBJ2-7
TGTGCCAGCAGCTTAGTCGAGACTAGCGGGGGAACAGATACGCAGTATTTT,CASSLVETSGGTDTQYF,once,TRBV7-9,TRBD2,TRBJ2-3
TGTGCCAGCAGCAAAGGGCGACTAGCGGGAGGTCCCGAAGAGCAGTACTTC,CASSKGRLAGGPEEQYF,NA,TRBV21-1,NA,TRBJ2-7
TGTGCCAGCAGTGAAACGGCTAGCGATAGCTCCTACGAGCAGTACTTC,CASSETASDSSYEQYF,NA,TRBV2,NA,TRBJ2-7
TGTGCCAGCAGCTTGGAACTAGCCGGTCCAGATACGCAGTATTTT,CASSLELAGPDTQYF,once,TRBV5-6,NA,TRBJ2-3
TGTGCCAGCAGCTTAACTGGCGGGGAGAGCTATTACAATGAGCAGTTCTTC,CASSLTGGESYYNEQFF,NA,TRBV7-3,NA,TRBJ2-1
TGTGCCAGCAGTTCCTGGGGGGTCCAAGAGACCCAGTACTTC,CASSSWGVQETQYF,NA,TRBV28,NA,TRBJ2-5
TGTGCCAGCAGTCCCCGGGATCCCGCTGAGCAGTTCTTC,CASSPRDPAEQFF,NA,TRBV27,NA,TRBJ2-1
TGTGCCAGCAGCCAAGATTCTGCGGTCGCGAACACTGAAGCTTTCTTT,CASSQDSAVANTEAFF,NA,TRBV4-2,NA,TRBJ1-1
TGTGCCAGCAGCAAAGCCCCGGGACTCCTATACGAGCAGTACTTC,CASSKAPGLLYEQYF,NA,TRBV21-1,NA,TRBJ2-7
TGTGCCAGCAGACCATCAGGGGTTAGCTCCTATAATTCACCCCTCCACTTT,CASRPSGVSSYNSPLHF,NA,TRBV25-1,NA,TRBJ1-6
TGTGCCACCATACTAACAGGGATCCAAGAGACCCAGTACTTC,CATILTGIQETQYF,NA,TRBV28,NA,TRBJ2-5
TGTGCCAGCAGCTTATCCCCAGCCGGGGAGCTGTTTTTT,CASSLSPAGELFF,NA,TRBV7-3,NA,TRBJ2-2
TGTTCCAGCAGCTTACCTCGGGGGGAATCGAACACCGGGGAGCTGTTTTTT,CSSSLPRGESNTGELFF,NA,TRBV7-9,TRBD2,TRBJ2-2
TGTGCCAGCAGTGAAGCCTCGGGGGGGTTCGATGGCTACACCTTC,CASSEASGGFDGYTF,NA,TRBV6-1,NA,TRBJ1-2
TGTGCCAGCAGCCAGGGACAGGGGAACTATGGCTACACCTTC,CASSQGQGNYGYTF,few,TRBV7-2,TRBD1,TRBJ1-2
TGTGTCAGCAGCTTAGAGAGACAAGAGACCCAGTACTTC,CVSSLERQETQYF,NA,TRBV11-2,NA,TRBJ2-5
TGCGCCAGCAGCTTGGAGCCAGGGGGCCCACACGAGCAGTACTTC,CASSLEPGGPHEQYF,NA,TRBV5-1,TRBD1,TRBJ2-7
TGTGCCAGCAGTGAATCCACGGGACACTGGACGGGGGAGCAGTACTTC,CASSESTGHWTGEQYF,once,TRBV6-1,NA,TRBJ2-7
TGTGCCATCAGTGAGTCCGGGGGGGAGACCCAGTACTTC,CAISESGGETQYF,NA,TRBV10-3,TRBD2,TRBJ2-5
TGTTCCAGCAGCTTTTCAGGGAAAGAGACCCAGTACTTC,CSSSFSGKETQYF,NA,TRBV7-9,NA,TRBJ2-5
TGTGCCAGCACAGCGGGGGGACACTACAATGAGCAGTTCTTC,CASTAGGHYNEQFF,NA,TRBV6-6,TRBD2,TRBJ2-1
TGCAGCGGCCGGGACAGTAAAGAGACCCAGTACTTC,CSGRDSKETQYF,NA,TRBV29-1,TRBD1,TRBJ2-5
TGCACTGCCCTCTCCGGGGGGGCCGGCTATGGCTACACCTTC,CTALSGGAGYGYTF,NA,TRBV29-1,NA,TRBJ1-2
TGCAGTGCTGGGCACACTGAAGCTTTCTTT,CSAGHTEAFF,few,TRBV20-1,NA,TRBJ1-1
TGTGCCAGCAGCTTGGGACTAGCGGAACAAGAGACCCAGTACTTC,CASSLGLAEQETQYF,NA,TRBV5-4,TRBD2,TRBJ2-5
TGTGCCAGCAGCGGACAGGGGGCGCAAGGGGCCAACGTCCTGACTTTC,CASSGQGAQGANVLTF,NA,TRBV6-6,TRBD1,TRBJ2-6
TGTGCCAGCAGATCTAGACAGGCAACAGACAATGAGCAGTTCTTC,CASRSRQATDNEQFF,NA,TRBV6-1,NA,TRBJ2-1